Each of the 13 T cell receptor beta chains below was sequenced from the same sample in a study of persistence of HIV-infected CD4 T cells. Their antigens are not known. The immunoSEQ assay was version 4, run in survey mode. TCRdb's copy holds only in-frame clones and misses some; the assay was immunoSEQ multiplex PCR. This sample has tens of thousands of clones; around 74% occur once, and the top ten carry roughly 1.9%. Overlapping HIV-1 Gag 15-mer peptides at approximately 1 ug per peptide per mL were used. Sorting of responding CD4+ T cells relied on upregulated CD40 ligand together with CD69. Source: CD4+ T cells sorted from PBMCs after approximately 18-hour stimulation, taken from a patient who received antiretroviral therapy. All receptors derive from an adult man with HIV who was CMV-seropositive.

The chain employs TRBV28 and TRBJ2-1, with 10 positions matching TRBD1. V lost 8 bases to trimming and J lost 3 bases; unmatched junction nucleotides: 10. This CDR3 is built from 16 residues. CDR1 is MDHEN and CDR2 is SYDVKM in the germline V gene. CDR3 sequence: CASLLSGTGVYNEQFF. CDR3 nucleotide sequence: TGTGCCAGCCTATTGTCCGGGACAGGGGTCTACAATGAGCAGTTCTTC. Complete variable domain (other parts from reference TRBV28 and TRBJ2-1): DVKVTQSSRYLVKRTGEKVFLECVQDMDHENMFWYRQDPGLGLRLIYFSYDVKMKEKGDIPEGYSVSREKKERFSLILESASTNQTSMYLCASLLSGTGVYNEQFFGPGTRLTVL.

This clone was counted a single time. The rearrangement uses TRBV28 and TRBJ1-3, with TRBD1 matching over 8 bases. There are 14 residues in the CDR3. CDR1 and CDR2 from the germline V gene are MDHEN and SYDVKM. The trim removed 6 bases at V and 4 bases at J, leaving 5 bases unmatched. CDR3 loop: CASRLTGVGNTIYF. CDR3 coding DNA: TGTGCCAGCAGACTGACAGGGGTAGGAAACACCATATATTTT.

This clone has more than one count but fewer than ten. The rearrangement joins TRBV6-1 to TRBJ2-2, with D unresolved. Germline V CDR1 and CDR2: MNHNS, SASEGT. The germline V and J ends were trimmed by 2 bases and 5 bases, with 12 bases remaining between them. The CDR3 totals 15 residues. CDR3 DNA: TGTGCCAGCAGTGAACGGGCCGTGGGAACCGGGGAGCTGTTTTTT. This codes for CASSERAVGTGELFF.

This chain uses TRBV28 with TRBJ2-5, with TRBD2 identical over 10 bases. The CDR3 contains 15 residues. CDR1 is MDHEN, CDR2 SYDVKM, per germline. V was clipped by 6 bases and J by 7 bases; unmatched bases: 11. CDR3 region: CASSDSGLAEGTQYF. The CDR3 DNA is TGTGCCAGCAGCGATTCTGGACTAGCGGAAGGGACCCAGTACTTC.

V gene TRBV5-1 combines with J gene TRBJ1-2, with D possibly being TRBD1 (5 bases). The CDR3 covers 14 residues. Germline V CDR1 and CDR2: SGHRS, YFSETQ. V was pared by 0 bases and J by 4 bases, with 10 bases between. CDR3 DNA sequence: TGCGCCAGCAGCTTGGGGGACCCCGGCTATGGCTACACCTTC. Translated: CASSLGDPGYGYTF.

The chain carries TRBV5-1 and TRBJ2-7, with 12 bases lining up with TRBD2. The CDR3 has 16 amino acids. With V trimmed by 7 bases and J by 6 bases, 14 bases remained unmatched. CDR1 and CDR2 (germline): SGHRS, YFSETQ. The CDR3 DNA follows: TGCGCCAGCGCTAAACGCCTAGCGGGGGGGCCGGTCGAGCAGTACTTC. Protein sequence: CASAKRLAGGPVEQYF.

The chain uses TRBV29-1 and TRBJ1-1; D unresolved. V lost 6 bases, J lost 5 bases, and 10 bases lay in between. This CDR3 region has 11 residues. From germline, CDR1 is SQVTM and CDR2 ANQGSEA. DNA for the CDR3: TGCAGCGTCGCTACACCGACTGAAGCTTTCTTT. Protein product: CSVATPTEAFF.

CDR3 residues: CASSNPTGRTGELFF. The CDR3 coding sequence is TGTGCCAGCAGTAACCCGACAGGGAGGACCGGGGAGCTGTTTTTT. V gene TRBV6-6 combines with J gene TRBJ2-2; D might be TRBD1 (7 bases). CDR3 size: 15 residues. The germline CDR1 and CDR2 sequences are MNHNY and SVGAGI (reference sequence). V lost 5 bases and J 5 bases, leaving 15 bases between the germline ends.

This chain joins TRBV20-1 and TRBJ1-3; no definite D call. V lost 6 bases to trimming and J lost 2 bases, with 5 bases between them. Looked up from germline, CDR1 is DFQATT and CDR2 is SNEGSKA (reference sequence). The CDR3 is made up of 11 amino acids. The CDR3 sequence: CSARTGNTIYF. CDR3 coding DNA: TGCAGTGCCAGGACTGGAAACACCATATATTTT.

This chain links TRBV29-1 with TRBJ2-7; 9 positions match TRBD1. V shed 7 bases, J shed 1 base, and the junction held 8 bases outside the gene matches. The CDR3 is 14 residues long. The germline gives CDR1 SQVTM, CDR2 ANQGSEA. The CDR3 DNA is TGCAGCGCCAGACAGGGGGGTGGGTCCTACGAGCAGTACTTC. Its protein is CSARQGGGSYEQYF.

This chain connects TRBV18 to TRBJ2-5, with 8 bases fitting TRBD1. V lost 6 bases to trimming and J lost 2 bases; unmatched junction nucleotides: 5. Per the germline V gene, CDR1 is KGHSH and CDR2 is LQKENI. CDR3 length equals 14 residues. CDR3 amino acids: CASSRQGRQETQYF. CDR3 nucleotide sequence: TGTGCCAGCTCGCGACAGGGGCGGCAAGAGACCCAGTACTTC.

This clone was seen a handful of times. The CDR3 sequence is CASSLVRLENNEQFF. The CDR3 nucleotides are TGTGCCAGCAGCTTAGTTCGACTAGAAAACAATGAGCAGTTCTTC. The rearrangement links TRBV7-8 to TRBJ2-1, with a weak D call TRBD2 (6 bases). V lost 1 base and J 5 bases, leaving 12 bases between the germline ends. Germline-derived CDR1 and CDR2 are SGHVS and FQNEAQ. This CDR3 is built from 15 residues.

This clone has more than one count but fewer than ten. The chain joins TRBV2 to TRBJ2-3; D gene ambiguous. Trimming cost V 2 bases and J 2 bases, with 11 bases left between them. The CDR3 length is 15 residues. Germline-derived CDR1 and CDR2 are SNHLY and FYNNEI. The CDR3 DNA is TGTGCCAGCAGTGAAATAGCCCCCTTCACAGATACGCAGTATTTT. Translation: CASSEIAPFTDTQYF. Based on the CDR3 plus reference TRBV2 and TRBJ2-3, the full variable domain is EPEVTQTPSHQVTQMGQEVILRCVPISNHLYFYWYRQILGQKVEFLVSFYNNEISEKSEIFDDQFSVERPDGSNFTLKIRSTKLEDSAMYFCASSEIAPFTDTQYFGPGTRLTVL.